This passage covers 22 T cell receptor beta chains from one sample sequenced in a study of patients and donors after allogeneic stem cell transplantation. TCRdb independently ran MiXCR on the RT-PCR reads; one entry per CDR3 protein. The data contain over 150,000 distinct CDR3 sequences, about 32% of them singletons. The sample taken for sequencing was blood, either unsorted or a sorted T cell fraction (not recorded which). These receptors were obtained from a human donor who was either an allogeneic HSCT recipient or a stem cell or donor lymphocyte infusion donor (not recorded which). It is not recorded whose cells these are; they may come from a transplant donor.

This clonotype was detected only a few times. The CDR3 DNA reads TGTGCCAGCGAAGGGGTCTCCTACAATGAGCAGTTCTTC. As protein: CASEGVSYNEQFF. The gene calls are TRBV6-2 or TRBV6-3 and TRBJ2-1; a weak D match, TRBD1 (5 bases). Germline CDR1 is MNHEY and CDR2 is SVGEGT. The germline V and J ends were trimmed by 8 bases and 0 bases, with 8 bases remaining between them. This CDR3 contains 13 residues.

The rearrangement joins TRBV18 to TRBJ2-7; D gene unclear. The CDR3 consists of 15 residues. CDR1 is KGHSH and CDR2 is LQKENI in the germline V gene. V was cut by 3 bases and J by 2 bases, with 14 bases left in between. The CDR3 sequence is CASSPGPSPTYEQYF. The CDR3 DNA follows: TGTGCCAGCTCACCTGGACCCTCACCCACCTACGAGCAGTACTTC.

The rearrangement joins TRBV5-1 to TRBJ1-5; D not resolved. Per germline, CDR1 SGHRS and CDR2 YFSETQ. This CDR3 is built from 13 residues. Trimming removed 4 bases at V and 5 bases at J, with 10 bases between. This CDR3 reads CASSLSSDQPQHF. CDR3 nucleotide sequence: TGCGCCAGCAGCCTTAGTTCGGATCAGCCCCAGCATTTT.

This clonotype was recorded a few times. The CDR3 sequence: CASSVGGTLGNIQYF. CDR3 DNA sequence: TGTGCCAGCAGCGTAGGGGGGACCTTAGGAAACATTCAGTACTTC. This chain uses TRBV9 with TRBJ2-4, with D perhaps being TRBD1 or TRBD2 (5 bases each). The V end was cut by 0 bases, the J end by 6 bases, with 13 bases between. The CDR3 extends over 15 amino acids. Germline CDR1 reads SGDLS; CDR2 reads YYNGEE.

This clonotype was observed a few times. The rearrangement joins TRBV5-1 to TRBJ2-1; the D gene is possibly TRBD2 (5 bases). This CDR3 region has 15 residues. The germline V gene has CDR1 SGHRS and CDR2 YFSETQ. V lost 0 bases to trimming and J lost 8 bases, with 15 bases between them. For the CDR3, the DNA is TGCGCCAGCAGCTTGGCGGCTAGCCGTTCCGATGAGCAGTTCTTC. The encoded protein is CASSLAASRSDEQFF.

In its sample, this clonotype was seen a few times. The chain combines TRBV7-9 with TRBJ1-2, with a possible D match to TRBD1 (5 bases). V was shortened by 3 bases and J by 8 bases, with 13 bases between the two germline ends. CDR1 and CDR2 from the germline V gene are SEHNR and FQNEAQ (reference sequence). The CDR3 loop spans 13 amino acids. This chain's CDR3 is CASSFGTRGGYTF. In DNA, the CDR3 is TGTGCCAGCAGCTTCGGGACTCGAGGGGGCTACACCTTC.

This chain uses TRBV4-1 with TRBJ1-2; D uncertain. Germline CDR1 MGHRA, CDR2 YSYEKL. This CDR3 region has 15 residues. Trimming removed 0 bases from V and 3 bases from J, with 11 bases in between. CDR3 sequence reads: CASSQDPKLYYGYTF. Written as DNA, the CDR3 is TGCGCCAGCAGCCAAGATCCTAAATTGTACTATGGCTACACCTTC.

This clonotype was observed a few times. The chain couples TRBV4-2 to TRBJ2-7; tentatively, D is TRBD1 (6 bases). CDR3 length equals 15 residues. Germline values: CDR1 LGHNA, CDR2 YNFKEQ. V was trimmed by 0 bases and J by 0 bases, leaving 9 bases between them. The DNA of the CDR3 is TGTGCCAGCAGCCAAGACCGGGACAACTCCTACGAGCAGTACTTC. Its translation is CASSQDRDNSYEQYF.

This clonotype was seen more than once but under ten times. The chain carries TRBV6-5 and TRBJ2-1, with 7 positions matching TRBD2. The CDR3 covers 16 residues. V was clipped by 7 bases and J by 6 bases; unmatched bases: 15. Germline lookup yields CDR1 MNHEY and CDR2 SVGAGI. The CDR3 region has the DNA TGTGCCAGCAACCCAGCGGGAATCAATATCCGCAATGAGCAGTTCTTC. Its protein product is CASNPAGINIRNEQFF.

This clonotype was found many times. The CDR3 protein is CASSSRATRDSPLHF. The CDR3 DNA sequence: TGTGCCAGCAGCTCCCGGGCCACCAGGGATTCACCCCTCCACTTT. The genes are TRBV7-6 and TRBJ1-6, with D tentatively TRBD1 (5 bases). The CDR3 has 15 residues. CDR1 SGHVS and CDR2 FNYEAQ come from the germline V gene. The V end was cut by 4 bases, the J end by 8 bases, with 15 bases between.

This clonotype showed up just a few times. The V call is TRBV6-5, the J call TRBJ1-4; 7 nucleotides agree with TRBD1. Germline trimming cut 2 bases from V and 10 bases from J; bases unmatched to any gene: 19. From germline, CDR1 is MNHEY and CDR2 SVGAGI. The CDR3 has 18 residues. CDR3 nucleotide sequence: TGTGCCAGCAGTTACGACTCCCCCGGACAGGCCGAAATGGGAAAACTGTTTTTT. Protein sequence: CASSYDSPGQAEMGKLFF.

V is TRBV29-1 and J is TRBJ2-7; 7 nucleotides line up with TRBD1. V was pared by 4 bases and J by 3 bases, with 6 bases of the junction left unmatched. CDR1 and CDR2 (germline): SQVTM, ANQGSEA. The length of the CDR3 is 13 residues. The CDR3 is CSVGQGGRYEQYF. CDR3 DNA: TGCAGCGTTGGACAGGGTGGTCGCTACGAGCAGTACTTC.

This clonotype has more than one count but fewer than ten. The chain has TRBV7-9 and TRBJ2-1; D is ambiguous. The germline V and J ends were trimmed by 1 base and 10 bases, with 5 bases remaining between them. Germline V lookup: CDR1 SEHNR, CDR2 FQNEAQ (reference sequence). The length of the CDR3 is 11 residues. The CDR3 sequence: CASSLVQEQFF. For the CDR3, the DNA is TGTGCCAGCAGCTTAGTCCAGGAGCAGTTCTTC.

Regarding this clonotype: At one boundary the junction diverges from the germline segment, which might be a read error. V usage is TRBV7-7 and J usage is TRBJ2-5; D tentatively reads TRBD1 or TRBD2 (5 bases each). The CDR3 contains 14 residues. Germline assignment: CDR1 SSHAT and CDR2 FNYEAQ (reference sequence). The CDR3 bases are TGTGCTAGCAGCCCTGCTGGGGGCCAAGAGACCCAGTACTTC. Translated, it gives CASSPAGGQETQYF.

This sequence joins TRBV7-2 and TRBJ1-1; D is uncertain. The CDR3 runs to 17 residues. Deletions cut 5 bases from V and 1 base from J, with 20 bases between. From germline, CDR1 is SGHTA and CDR2 FQGNSA. In DNA form, the CDR3 reads TGTGCCAGCAGCGTTAGAGGGATCCTGGTGGCGAACACTGAAGCTTTCTTT. It yields the protein CASSVRGILVANTEAFF.

This clonotype was observed a single time. This sequence joins TRBV25-1 and TRBJ2-1; TRBD1 matches at 10 bases. With 0 bases clipped from V and 0 bases from J, the junction kept 11 bases outside the gene matches. The CDR3 extends over 20 amino acids. Germline CDR1 is MGHDK and CDR2 is SYGVNS. The CDR3 spells CASSEYFTGTGASSYNEQFF. The CDR3 DNA is TGTGCCAGCAGTGAATACTTTACCGGGACAGGGGCCAGCTCCTACAATGAGCAGTTCTTC.

This chain links TRBV20-1 with TRBJ1-2; a possible D gene is TRBD1 (5 bases). CDR1 is DFQATT, CDR2 SNEGSKA, per germline (reference sequence). The CDR3 is made up of 15 amino acids. Trimming left V 3 bases short and J 3 bases short, with 17 bases between. DNA for the CDR3: TGCAGTGCTAGCCTTTCCGGGACGGCTGACTATGGCTACACCTTC. Amino acid sequence: CSASLSGTADYGYTF.

V gene TRBV11-2 combines with J gene TRBJ2-4; D may be TRBD2 (5 bases). Germline CDR1 reads SGHAT; CDR2 reads FQNNGV. The CDR3 runs 14 residues. Trimming cost V 2 bases and J 14 bases, with 19 bases left between them. The CDR3 here is CASSLNLAQSVKYF. For the CDR3, the DNA is TGTGCCAGCAGCTTAAACCTAGCCCAGTCTGTAAAGTACTTC.

The chain joins TRBV29-1 to TRBJ2-7; D remains unclear. The germline CDR1 and CDR2 sequences are SQVTM and ANQGSEA. Trimming shortened V by 1 base and J by 3 bases, and 10 bases separated the two germline ends. The CDR3 has 13 residues. CDR3 coding DNA: TGCAGCGTTGAAGTACCCCAGGACTACGAGCAGTACTTC. It yields the protein CSVEVPQDYEQYF.

The CDR3 region has the DNA TGTGCCAGCAGCTACCCCGGGACAGGGGTCACTGAAGCTTTCTTT. This encodes CASSYPGTGVTEAFF. The V call is TRBV5-6, the J call TRBJ1-1, with TRBD1 matching 10 bases. Germline V gene data show CDR1 as SGHDT and CDR2 as YYEEEE. With 3 bases clipped from V and 4 bases from J, the junction kept 6 bases outside the gene matches. The CDR3 runs to 15 residues.

CDR3 region: CASTAQGNTEAFF. CDR3 DNA sequence: TGCGCCAGCACTGCTCAGGGAAACACTGAAGCTTTCTTT. The gene calls are TRBV5-1 and TRBJ1-1; D possibly corresponds to TRBD1 (5 bases). Germline V gene data show CDR1 as SGHRS and CDR2 as YFSETQ. The CDR3 spans 13 residues. V gave up 6 bases and J gave up 2 bases, with 11 bases separating them.

The chain combines TRBV5-1 with TRBJ2-7; 11 positions match TRBD2. V shed 3 bases, J shed 5 bases, and the junction held 16 bases outside the gene matches. From germline, CDR1 is SGHRS and CDR2 YFSETQ. The CDR3 is 18 residues long. The CDR3 region has the DNA TGCGCCAGCAGCTCCTGGGGGGAGACTAGCGGGAAAGGAGACGAGCAGTACTTC. It yields the protein CASSSWGETSGKGDEQYF.